The 25 T cell receptor beta chains below all came from one sample that was sequenced in a study of cytomegalovirus exposure and HLA in healthy donors. The PCR employed 60 Vbeta primers together with 13 Jbeta primers. Clones were sequenced by immunoSEQ multiplex PCR, and TCRdb holds only the in-frame ones, with some missing. The table shows fewer than 100,000 clones, with around 84% occurring only once. The source material was PBMCs. The receptors originated from a woman aged 40 to 50 in good health and CMV-seropositive.

This clone has more than one count but fewer than ten. Different DNA sequences within this sample yield the same CDR3. CDR3 in amino acids: CASSYVAGGGEQYF. The CDR3 nucleotides read TGTGCCAGCAGTTACGTGGCGGGGGGTGGCGAGCAGTACTTC. The chain uses TRBV6-5 and TRBJ2-7; TRBD2 agrees at 8 bases. Germline values: CDR1 MNHEY, CDR2 SVGAGI. The CDR3 runs 14 residues. After removal of 2 bases from V and 6 bases from J, the junction contained 6 bases not matched to a gene.

V and J are TRBV27 and TRBJ2-3; 8 bases match TRBD2. The CDR3 is 16 amino acids. V shed 5 bases and J 10 bases; nucleotides not matched to a gene: 17. The germline V gene encodes CDR1 MNHEY and CDR2 SMNVEV (reference sequence). CDR3 bases: TGTGCCAGCAGTCCGAGCGGGAGCTCCTCTTATCAGGCGCAGTATTTT. As protein: CASSPSGSSSYQAQYF.

This clone was counted only a few times. This chain uses TRBV4-1 with TRBJ2-3; 7 bases match TRBD2. The CDR3 runs 16 residues. Germline CDR1 reads MGHRA; CDR2 reads YSYEKL. The J segment lost 2 bases and the V segment lost 0 bases, leaving 5 bases of the junction unmatched. In DNA, the CDR3 is TGCGCCAGCAGCCAAGATGGGGGGAGGGCCACAGATACGCAGTATTTT. Protein: CASSQDGGRATDTQYF.

V usage is TRBV10-3 and J usage is TRBJ1-1, with TRBD1 as a possible D gene (5 bases). V was trimmed by 0 bases and J by 7 bases, leaving 12 bases between them. The CDR3 contains 14 residues. Germline CDR1 is ENHRY and CDR2 is SYGVKD. CDR3 amino acids: CAISESGTSREAFF. The CDR3 DNA reads as TGTGCCATCAGTGAGTCCGGGACTTCACGTGAAGCTTTCTTT.

This clone was counted only a few times. V is TRBV5-6 and J is TRBJ2-7; 7 bases align to TRBD2. The CDR3 is 14 amino acids. J gave up 1 base and V 0 bases, and 1 base lay outside the gene matches. Germline CDR1 is SGHDT and CDR2 is YYEEEE. CDR3 nucleotides: TGTGCCAGCAGCTTGGGAGCGGGGTCCTACGAGCAGTACTTC. It specifies CASSLGAGSYEQYF. The whole variable domain, remainder taken from reference TRBV5-6 and TRBJ2-7, is DAGVTQSPTHLIKTRGQQVTLRCSPKSGHDTVSWYQQALGQGPQFIFQYYEEEERQRGNFPDRFSGHQFPNYSSELNVNALLLGDSALYLCASSLGAGSYEQYFGPGTRLTVT.

This clone is termed medium-sized. The rearrangement joins TRBV6-5 to TRBJ1-2; maybe TRBD1 (6 bases). Germline CDR1 reads MNHEY; CDR2 reads SVGAGI. This CDR3 region has 13 residues. Trimming cost V 5 bases and J 4 bases, with 11 bases left between them. CDR3 in DNA: TGTGCCAGCAGTCCCCAACAGGGCTATGGCTACACCTTC. This gives the protein CASSPQQGYGYTF.

The V gene is TRBV5-1, the J gene TRBJ2-1, with 14 nucleotides matching TRBD2. With 5 bases clipped from V and 12 bases from J, the junction kept 10 bases outside the gene matches. Germline V CDR1 and CDR2: SGHRS, YFSETQ. This CDR3 is built from 15 residues. Here the CDR3 reads CASSPGLAGDRWQFF. The DNA for the CDR3 is TGCGCCAGCAGTCCGGGACTAGCGGGAGACCGCTGGCAGTTCTTC.

The chain joins TRBV6-1 to TRBJ2-5; 13 positions agree with TRBD2. The CDR3 covers 14 residues. Germline loops: CDR1 MNHNS, CDR2 SASEGT. Trimming took 10 bases from V and 1 from J; bases not matched to a gene: 3. Here the CDR3 DNA reads TGTGCCACCAGGACTAGCGGGAGCCAAGAGACCCAGTACTTC. It translates to CATRTSGSQETQYF.

The CDR3 reads CASAWVGGDQPQHF. For the CDR3, the DNA is TGTGCTAGTGCCTGGGTAGGGGGCGATCAGCCCCAGCATTTT. The genes are TRBV12-5 and TRBJ1-5; TRBD1 agrees at 7 bases. Germline trimming cut 7 bases from V and 5 bases from J; bases unmatched to any gene: 8. This CDR3 region has 14 residues. CDR1 and CDR2 (germline): LGHNT, FRNRAP. The complete variable domain, with remaining parts taken from reference TRBV12-5 and TRBJ1-5, reads DARVTQTPRHKVTEMGQEVTMRCQPILGHNTVFWYRQTMMQGLELLAYFRNRAPLDDSGMPKDRFSAEMPDATLATLKIQPSEPRDSAVYFCASAWVGGDQPQHFGDGTRLSIL.

The rearrangement links TRBV27 to TRBJ1-1; 9 bases are shared with TRBD1. Germline V lookup: CDR1 MNHEY, CDR2 SMNVEV (reference sequence). CDR3 size: 15 residues. After removal of 5 bases from V and 5 bases from J, the junction contained 9 bases not matched to a gene. CDR3 nucleotides: TGTGCCAGCAGTATCGCCGGGACAGGGTTAACTGAAGCTTTCTTT. Amino acids: CASSIAGTGLTEAFF.

The chain has TRBV28 and TRBJ2-7; 8 positions agree with TRBD1. The CDR3 is made up of 16 amino acids. The trim removed 5 bases at V and 4 bases at J, leaving 13 bases unmatched. In germline, CDR1 is MDHEN, CDR2 SYDVKM. DNA of the CDR3: TGTGCCAGCAGTAGTGGACGCGCAGGGGGCGAATACGAGCAGTACTTC. This codes for CASSSGRAGGEYEQYF.

The V and J genes are TRBV9 and TRBJ2-1, with 7 bases identical to TRBD2. The length of the CDR3 is 15 residues. The germline V gene encodes CDR1 SGDLS and CDR2 YYNGEE. Trimming took 4 bases from V and 6 from J; bases not matched to a gene: 10. As DNA, the CDR3 is TGTGCCAGCAGCCCCAATGGCGGGAGTCGCAATGAGCAGTTCTTC. It codes for CASSPNGGSRNEQFF.

The CDR3 region has the DNA TGCGCCAGCAGCCGACAACCAAACATGAACACTGAAGCTTTCTTT. Protein sequence: CASSRQPNMNTEAFF. The chain uses TRBV4-1 and TRBJ1-1, with D unclear. CDR1 is MGHRA and CDR2 is YSYEKL in the germline V gene. Deletions cut 4 bases from V and 0 bases from J, with 12 bases between. This CDR3 region has 15 residues.

The chain carries TRBV6-6 and TRBJ2-3; 9 bases are a match to TRBD2. V was clipped by 7 bases and J by 1 base; unmatched bases: 6. Germline assignment: CDR1 MNHNY and CDR2 SVGAGI (reference sequence). The CDR3 consists of 15 residues. For the CDR3, the DNA is TGTGCCAGCACCCAAGCGGGAGGCGGCACAGATACGCAGTATTTT. Translation gives CASTQAGGGTDTQYF.

This chain uses TRBV6-5 with TRBJ2-5; TRBD2 matches 9 bases. The tail of the sequence fits TRBJ2-7 better, so the J call may be wrong. The germline V gene encodes CDR1 MNHEY and CDR2 SVGAGI. CDR3 length equals 13 residues. CDR3 loop: CASRGGRVYEQYF. The CDR3 DNA follows: TGTGCCAGCAGGGGCGGGAGGGTCTACGAGCAGTACTTC.

This clone was counted a few times. The V call is TRBV5-4, the J call TRBJ2-1; 13 bases align to TRBD2. CDR1 and CDR2 (germline): SGHNT, YYREEE (reference sequence). CDR3 length equals 16 residues. V lost 4 bases to trimming and J lost 7 bases; unmatched junction nucleotides: 8. The CDR3 nucleotides are TGTGCCAGCAGCGAAGGACTAGCGGGAGTGGGAAATGAGCAGTTCTTC. This sequence encodes CASSEGLAGVGNEQFF.

The chain combines TRBV27 with TRBJ2-2, with TRBD2 matching 7 bases. Germline values: CDR1 MNHEY, CDR2 SMNVEV (reference sequence). The CDR3 length is 15 residues. J was trimmed by 4 bases and V by 3 bases; bases with no gene match: 5. DNA for the CDR3: TGTGCCAGCAGTTTGTGGGGGGGACTCACCGGGGAGCTGTTTTTT. Translating it yields CASSLWGGLTGELFF.

The sample holds a few counts of this clone. The V and J genes are TRBV5-1 and TRBJ1-6, with 10 bases fitting TRBD1. V gave up 6 bases and J gave up 9 bases; unmatched junction bases: 6. Looked up from germline, CDR1 is SGHRS and CDR2 is YFSETQ. The CDR3 contains 14 residues. In DNA form, the CDR3 reads TGCGCCAGCACCCAGGGGACAGGGGTTTCACCCCTCCACTTT. Residues: CASTQGTGVSPLHF. The whole variable domain, filled in from reference TRBV5-1 and TRBJ1-6, reads KAGVTQTPRYLIKTRGQQVTLSCSPISGHRSVSWYQQTPGQGLQFLFEYFSETQRNKGNFPGRFSGRQFSNSRSEMNVSTLELGDSALYLCASTQGTGVSPLHFGNGTRLTVT.

This clone came up a few times. V gene TRBV27 combines with J gene TRBJ2-1, with TRBD2 as a possible D gene (6 bases). The CDR3 runs 13 residues. V lost 7 bases, J lost 7 bases, and 14 bases lay in between. Germline V CDR1 and CDR2: MNHEY, SMNVEV (reference sequence). DNA of the CDR3: TGTGCCAGCAAGGGAGGTTGGAATAATGAGCAGTTCTTC. Translating gives CASKGGWNNEQFF.

The chain joins TRBV2 to TRBJ2-5; D not resolved. The V gene lost 6 bases and the J gene lost 6 bases, with 11 bases spanning the gap. This CDR3 has 12 residues. The V gene's germline CDR1 is SNHLY and CDR2 FYNNEI. CDR3 region: CASRAGIQTQYF. The CDR3 nucleotides read TGTGCCAGCAGAGCAGGAATACAGACCCAGTACTTC. The full variable domain, its missing parts supplied by reference TRBV2 and TRBJ2-5, is EPEVTQTPSHQVTQMGQEVILRCVPISNHLYFYWYRQILGQKVEFLVSFYNNEISEKSEIFDDQFSVERPDGSNFTLKIRSTKLEDSAMYFCASRAGIQTQYFGPGTRLLVL.

This clone appeared a few times. The chain joins TRBV5-1 to TRBJ2-3; D not certain. Germline loops: CDR1 SGHRS, CDR2 YFSETQ. The ends were cut back, 2 bases at V and 3 bases at J, with 4 bases in the middle. The CDR3 is 12 residues long. The CDR3 nucleotides are TGCGCCAGCAGCTTTGAGACAGATACGCAGTATTTT. Protein product: CASSFETDTQYF.

The chain employs TRBV27 and TRBJ2-3, with D possibly matching TRBD2 (6 bases). V was clipped by 2 bases and J by 0 bases, with 9 bases between them. The CDR3 loop spans 15 amino acids. CDR1 and CDR2 from the germline V gene are MNHEY and SMNVEV (reference sequence). This CDR3 reads CASSLLATSTDTQYF. For the CDR3, the DNA is TGTGCCAGCAGTTTACTAGCGACTAGCACAGATACGCAGTATTTT.

This clone was observed a few times. The chain uses TRBV6-4 and TRBJ2-1; maybe TRBD2 (6 bases). V was clipped by 2 bases and J by 5 bases, with 7 bases between them. Germline V gene sequence: CDR1 MRHNA, CDR2 SNTAGT. The CDR3 is made up of 13 amino acids. The CDR3 coding sequence is TGTGCCAGCAGTGACGCGGGGCACAATGAGCAGTTCTTC. This codes for CASSDAGHNEQFF.

The chain couples TRBV5-6 to TRBJ1-1; 9 positions agree with TRBD1. V lost 5 bases, J lost 4 bases, and 6 bases stayed unmatched. Per germline, CDR1 SGHDT and CDR2 YYEEEE. The CDR3 runs 14 residues. For the CDR3, the DNA is TGTGCCAGCAGTTCGGACAGGGGCGGCACTGAAGCTTTCTTT. Encoded protein: CASSSDRGGTEAFF.

The chain joins TRBV15 to TRBJ2-1, with D possibly being TRBD2 (5 bases). The germline V gene encodes CDR1 LNHNV and CDR2 YYDKDF (reference sequence). The CDR3 extends over 16 amino acids. V shed 4 bases and J shed 0 bases, with 13 bases lying between them. CDR3 sequence reads: CATSTKRQSSYNEQFF. The CDR3 DNA is TGTGCCACCAGCACAAAGCGGCAGAGCTCCTACAATGAGCAGTTCTTC.